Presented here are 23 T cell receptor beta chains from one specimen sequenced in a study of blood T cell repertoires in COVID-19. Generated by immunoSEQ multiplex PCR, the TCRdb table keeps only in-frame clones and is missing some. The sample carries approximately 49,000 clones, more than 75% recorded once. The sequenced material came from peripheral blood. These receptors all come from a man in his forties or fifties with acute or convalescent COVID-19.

The CDR3 spells CASSGTGGRSPLHF. The CDR3 nucleotides read TGTGCCAGCAGTGGGACAGGAGGGAGGTCACCCCTCCACTTT. V usage is TRBV25-1 and J usage is TRBJ1-6; 7 nucleotides align to TRBD1. Germline CDR1 MGHDK, CDR2 SYGVNS. CDR3 length: 14 amino acids. V dropped 4 bases and J dropped 10; count of bases not matched to a gene: 7.

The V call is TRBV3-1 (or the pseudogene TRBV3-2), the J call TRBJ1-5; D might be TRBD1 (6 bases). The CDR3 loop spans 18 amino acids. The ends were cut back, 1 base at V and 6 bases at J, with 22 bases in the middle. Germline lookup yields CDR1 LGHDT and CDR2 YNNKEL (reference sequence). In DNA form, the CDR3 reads TGTGCCAGCAGCCAAGGATACGTAGGGGGAAGCGGGGTTCAGCCCCAGCATTTT. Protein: CASSQGYVGGSGVQPQHF.

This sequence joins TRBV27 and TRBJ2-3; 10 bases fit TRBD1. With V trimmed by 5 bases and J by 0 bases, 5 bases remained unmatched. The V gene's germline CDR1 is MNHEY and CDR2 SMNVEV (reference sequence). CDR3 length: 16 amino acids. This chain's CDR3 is CASSPWGQGSTDTQYF. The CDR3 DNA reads TGTGCCAGCAGTCCGTGGGGACAGGGGAGCACAGATACGCAGTATTTT.

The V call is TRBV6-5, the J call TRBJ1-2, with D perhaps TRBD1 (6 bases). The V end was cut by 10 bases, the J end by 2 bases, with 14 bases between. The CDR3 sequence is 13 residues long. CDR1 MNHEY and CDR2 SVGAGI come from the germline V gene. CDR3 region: CAIKQGENYGYTF. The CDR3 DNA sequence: TGTGCCATCAAACAGGGAGAGAACTATGGCTACACCTTC.

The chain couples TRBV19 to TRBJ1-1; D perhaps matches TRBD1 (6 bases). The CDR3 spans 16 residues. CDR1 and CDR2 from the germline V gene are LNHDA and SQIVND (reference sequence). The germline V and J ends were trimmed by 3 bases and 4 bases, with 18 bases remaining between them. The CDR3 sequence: CASSIPWGGGGTEAFF. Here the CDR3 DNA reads TGTGCCAGTAGTATTCCCTGGGGGGGCGGTGGCACTGAAGCTTTCTTT.

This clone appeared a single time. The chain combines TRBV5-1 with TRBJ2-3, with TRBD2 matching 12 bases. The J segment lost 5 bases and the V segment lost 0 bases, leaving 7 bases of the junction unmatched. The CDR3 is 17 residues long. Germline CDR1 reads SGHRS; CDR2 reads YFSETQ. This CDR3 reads CASSLARLAGVGDTQYF. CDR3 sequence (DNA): TGCGCCAGCAGCTTGGCTAGACTAGCGGGGGTTGGAGATACGCAGTATTTT.

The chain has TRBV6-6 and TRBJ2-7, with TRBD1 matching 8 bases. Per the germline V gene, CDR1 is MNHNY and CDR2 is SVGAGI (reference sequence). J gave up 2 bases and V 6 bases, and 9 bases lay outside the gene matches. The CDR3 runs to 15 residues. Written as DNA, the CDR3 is TGTGCCAGCAGCTCGGACAGGGAGCAGGCCTACGAGCAGTACTTC. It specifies CASSSDREQAYEQYF.

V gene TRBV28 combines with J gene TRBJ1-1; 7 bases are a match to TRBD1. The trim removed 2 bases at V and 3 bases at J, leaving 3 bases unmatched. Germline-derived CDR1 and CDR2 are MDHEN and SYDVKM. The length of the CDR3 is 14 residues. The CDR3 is CASSLIQGDTEAFF. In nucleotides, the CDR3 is TGTGCCAGCAGTTTAATCCAGGGGGACACTGAAGCTTTCTTT.

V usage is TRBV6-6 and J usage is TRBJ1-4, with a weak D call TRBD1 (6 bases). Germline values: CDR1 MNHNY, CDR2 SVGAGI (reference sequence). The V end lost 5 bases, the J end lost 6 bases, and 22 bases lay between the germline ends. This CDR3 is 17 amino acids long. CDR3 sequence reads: CASSPLRGRSNHEKLFF. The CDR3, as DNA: TGTGCCAGCAGTCCCCTCAGGGGCCGCTCAAACCATGAAAAACTGTTTTTT.

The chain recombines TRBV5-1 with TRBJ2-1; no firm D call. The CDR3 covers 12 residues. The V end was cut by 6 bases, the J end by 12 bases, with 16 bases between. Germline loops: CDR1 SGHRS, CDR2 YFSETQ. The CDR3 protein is CASTGAGLGQFF. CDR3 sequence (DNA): TGCGCCAGCACTGGCGCAGGCCTTGGGCAGTTCTTC. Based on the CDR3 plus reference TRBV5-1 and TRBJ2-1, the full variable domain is KAGVTQTPRYLIKTRGQQVTLSCSPISGHRSVSWYQQTPGQGLQFLFEYFSETQRNKGNFPGRFSGRQFSNSRSEMNVSTLELGDSALYLCASTGAGLGQFFGPGTRLTVL.

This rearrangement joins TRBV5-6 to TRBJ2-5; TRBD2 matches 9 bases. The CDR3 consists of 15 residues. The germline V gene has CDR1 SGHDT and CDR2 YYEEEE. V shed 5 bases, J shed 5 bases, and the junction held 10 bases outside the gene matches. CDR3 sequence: CASRWAGGPRETQYF. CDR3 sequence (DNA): TGTGCCAGCAGGTGGGCGGGAGGGCCTCGGGAGACCCAGTACTTC.

The CDR3 coding sequence is TGTGCCAGTAGTATCGACACCTATGGCTACACCTTC. Its translation: CASSIDTYGYTF. The chain has TRBV19 and TRBJ1-2, with D unresolved. The CDR3 loop spans 12 amino acids. Per the germline V gene, CDR1 is LNHDA and CDR2 is SQIVND (reference sequence). Trimming stripped 3 bases from V and 4 bases from J, with 6 bases between.

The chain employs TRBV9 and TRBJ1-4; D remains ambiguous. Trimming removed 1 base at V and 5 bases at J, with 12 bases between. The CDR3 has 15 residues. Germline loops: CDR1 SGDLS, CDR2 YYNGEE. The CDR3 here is CASSVLGGQNEKLFF. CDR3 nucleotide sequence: TGTGCCAGCAGCGTATTAGGAGGGCAAAATGAAAAACTGTTTTTT.

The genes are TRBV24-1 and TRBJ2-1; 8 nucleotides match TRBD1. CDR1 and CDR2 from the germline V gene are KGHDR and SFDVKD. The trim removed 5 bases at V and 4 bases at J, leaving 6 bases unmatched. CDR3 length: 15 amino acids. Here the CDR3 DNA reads TGTGCCACCAGTGGTCAGGGGGCCCAGTACAATGAGCAGTTCTTC. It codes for CATSGQGAQYNEQFF.

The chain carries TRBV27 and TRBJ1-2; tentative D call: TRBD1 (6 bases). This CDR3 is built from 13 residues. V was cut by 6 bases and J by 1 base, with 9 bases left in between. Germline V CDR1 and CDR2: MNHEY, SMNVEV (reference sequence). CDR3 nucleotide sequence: TGTGCCAGCAGAAGGACAGTTAACTATGGCTACACCTTC. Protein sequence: CASRRTVNYGYTF.

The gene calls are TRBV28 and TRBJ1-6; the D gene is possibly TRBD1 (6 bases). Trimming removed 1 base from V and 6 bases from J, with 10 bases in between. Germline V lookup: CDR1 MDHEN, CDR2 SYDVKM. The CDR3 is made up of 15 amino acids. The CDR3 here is CASSLSAQGNSPLHF. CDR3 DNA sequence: TGTGCCAGCAGTTTATCGGCACAGGGTAATTCACCCCTCCACTTT.

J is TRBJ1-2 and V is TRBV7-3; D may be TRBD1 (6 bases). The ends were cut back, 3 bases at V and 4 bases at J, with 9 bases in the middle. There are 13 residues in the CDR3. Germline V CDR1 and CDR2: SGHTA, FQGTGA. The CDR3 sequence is CASSFQGSYGYTF. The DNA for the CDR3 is TGTGCCAGCAGCTTCCAGGGGAGCTATGGCTACACCTTC.

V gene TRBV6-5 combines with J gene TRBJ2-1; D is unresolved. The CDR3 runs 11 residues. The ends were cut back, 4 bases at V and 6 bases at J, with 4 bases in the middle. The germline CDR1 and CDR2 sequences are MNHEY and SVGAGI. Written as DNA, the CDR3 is TGTGCCAGCAGTTCCGGCAATGAGCAGTTCTTC. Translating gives CASSSGNEQFF.

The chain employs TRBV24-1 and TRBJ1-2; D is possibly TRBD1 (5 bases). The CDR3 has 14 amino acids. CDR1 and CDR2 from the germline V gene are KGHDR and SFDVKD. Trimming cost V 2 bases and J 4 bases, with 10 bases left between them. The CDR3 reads CATSDSRTLYGYTF. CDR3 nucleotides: TGTGCCACCAGTGATTCGCGGACACTCTATGGCTACACCTTC.

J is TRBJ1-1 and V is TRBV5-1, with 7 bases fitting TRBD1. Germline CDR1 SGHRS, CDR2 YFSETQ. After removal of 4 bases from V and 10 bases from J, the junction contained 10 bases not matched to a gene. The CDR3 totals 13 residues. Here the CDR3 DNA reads TGCGCCAGCAGCCCCCTGTCAGGGGGGAGAGCTTTCTTT. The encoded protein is CASSPLSGGRAFF. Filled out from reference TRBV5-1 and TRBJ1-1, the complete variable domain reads KAGVTQTPRYLIKTRGQQVTLSCSPISGHRSVSWYQQTPGQGLQFLFEYFSETQRNKGNFPGRFSGRQFSNSRSEMNVSTLELGDSALYLCASSPLSGGRAFFGQGTRLTVV.

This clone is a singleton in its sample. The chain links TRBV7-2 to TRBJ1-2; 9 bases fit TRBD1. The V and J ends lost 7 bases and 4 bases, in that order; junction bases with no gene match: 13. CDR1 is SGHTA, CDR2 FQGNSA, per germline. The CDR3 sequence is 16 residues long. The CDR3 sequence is CASILGRGQGSYGYTF. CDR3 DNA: TGTGCCAGCATTCTGGGTCGAGGACAGGGGAGCTATGGCTACACCTTC.

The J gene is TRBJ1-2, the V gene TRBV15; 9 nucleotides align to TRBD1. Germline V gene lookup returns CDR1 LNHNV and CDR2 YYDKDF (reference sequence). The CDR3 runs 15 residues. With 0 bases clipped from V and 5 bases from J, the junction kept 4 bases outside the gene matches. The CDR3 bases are TGTGCCACCAGCAGAGATCGACAGGGGGGTTATGGCTACACCTTC. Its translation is CATSRDRQGGYGYTF. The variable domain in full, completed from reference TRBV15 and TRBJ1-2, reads DAMVIQNPRYQVTQFGKPVTLSCSQTLNHNVMYWYQQKSSQAPKLLFHYYDKDFNNEADTPDNFQSRRPNTSFCFLDIRSPGLGDTAMYLCATSRDRQGGYGYTFGSGTRLTVV.

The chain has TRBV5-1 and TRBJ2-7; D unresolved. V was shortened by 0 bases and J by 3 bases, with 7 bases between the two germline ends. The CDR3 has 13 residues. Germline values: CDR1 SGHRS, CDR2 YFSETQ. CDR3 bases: TGCGCCAGCAGCTTGGGCGGCCTCTACGAGCAGTACTTC. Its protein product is CASSLGGLYEQYF.